Only a few counts were recorded for the clone carrying this T cell receptor (beta chain). A second PCR of about 7 to 11 cycles used a sample-barcoded 5' primer and a J-beta primer mix. Each CDR3 protein is one row after TCRdb ran MiXCR on the 5' RACE reads. The sample consists of about 640,000 distinct CDR3 sequences, 58% of them appearing once. This specimen comes from a study of blood T cells in healthy people across ages. Germline-derived CDR1 and CDR2 are MNHNY and SVGAGI (reference sequence). V was clipped by 0 bases and J by 6 bases; unmatched bases: 4. This CDR3 spans 15 amino acids. The chain recombines TRBV6-6 with TRBJ2-1, with 8 bases matching TRBD1. The source material was blood. This receptor was taken from a man in his sixties in good health. The CDR3 DNA sequence: TGTGCCAGCAGTTACTCGCAGGGGGCGGTCAATGAGCAGTTCTTC. Its protein is CASSYSQGAVNEQFF.